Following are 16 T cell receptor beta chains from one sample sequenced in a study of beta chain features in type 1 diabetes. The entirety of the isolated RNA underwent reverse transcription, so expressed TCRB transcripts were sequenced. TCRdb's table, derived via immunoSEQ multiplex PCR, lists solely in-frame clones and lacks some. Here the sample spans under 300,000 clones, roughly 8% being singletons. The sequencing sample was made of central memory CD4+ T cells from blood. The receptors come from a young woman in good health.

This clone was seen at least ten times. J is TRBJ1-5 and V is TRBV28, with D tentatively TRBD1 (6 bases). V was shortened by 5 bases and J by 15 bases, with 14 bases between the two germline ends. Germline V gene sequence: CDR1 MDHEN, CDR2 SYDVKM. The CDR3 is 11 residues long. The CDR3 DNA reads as TGTGCCAGCAGTGACAACAGGGCTGGGCATTTT. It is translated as CASSDNRAGHF.

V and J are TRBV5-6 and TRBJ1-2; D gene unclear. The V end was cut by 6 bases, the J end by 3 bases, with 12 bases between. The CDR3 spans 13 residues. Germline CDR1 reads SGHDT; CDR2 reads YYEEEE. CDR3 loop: CASTLIRDYGYTF. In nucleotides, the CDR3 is TGTGCCAGCACCTTAATCCGGGACTATGGCTACACCTTC.

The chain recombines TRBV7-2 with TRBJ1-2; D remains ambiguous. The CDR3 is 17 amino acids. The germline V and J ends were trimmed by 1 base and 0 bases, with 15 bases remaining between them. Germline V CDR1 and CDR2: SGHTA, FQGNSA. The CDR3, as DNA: TGTGCCAGCAGCTTAGTCTTAACAGCGGGAGCTAACTATGGCTACACCTTC. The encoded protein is CASSLVLTAGANYGYTF.

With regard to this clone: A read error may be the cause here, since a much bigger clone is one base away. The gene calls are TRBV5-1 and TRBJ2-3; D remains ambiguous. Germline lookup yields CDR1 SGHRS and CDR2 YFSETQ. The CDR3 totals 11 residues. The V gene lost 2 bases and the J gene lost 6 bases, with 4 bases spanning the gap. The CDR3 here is CASSLSDTQYF. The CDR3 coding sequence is TGCGCCAGCAGCTTAAGTGATACGCAGTATTTT.

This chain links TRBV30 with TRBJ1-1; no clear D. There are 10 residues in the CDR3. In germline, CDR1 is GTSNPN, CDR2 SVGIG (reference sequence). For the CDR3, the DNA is TGTGGCCATGGGAGGACTGAAGCTTTCTTT. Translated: CGHGRTEAFF. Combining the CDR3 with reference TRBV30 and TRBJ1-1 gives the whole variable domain SQTIHQWPATLVQPVGSPLSLECTVEGTSNPNLYWYRQAAGRGLQLLFYSVGIGQISSEVPQNLSASRPQDRQFILSSKKLLLSDSGFYLCGHGRTEAFFGQGTRLTVV.

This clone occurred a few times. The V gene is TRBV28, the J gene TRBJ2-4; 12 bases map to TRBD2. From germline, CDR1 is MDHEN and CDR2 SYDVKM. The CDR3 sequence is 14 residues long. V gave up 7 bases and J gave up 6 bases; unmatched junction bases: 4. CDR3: CASTSGGVSNIQYF. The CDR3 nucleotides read TGTGCCAGCACTAGCGGGGGGGTCTCAAACATTCAGTACTTC.

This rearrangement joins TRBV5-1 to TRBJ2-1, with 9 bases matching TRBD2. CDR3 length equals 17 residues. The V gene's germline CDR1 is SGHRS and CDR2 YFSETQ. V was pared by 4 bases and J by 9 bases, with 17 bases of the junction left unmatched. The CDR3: CASSVVTGTSLEGEQFF. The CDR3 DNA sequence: TGCGCCAGCAGCGTAGTAACCGGGACTAGCCTGGAAGGTGAGCAGTTCTTC.

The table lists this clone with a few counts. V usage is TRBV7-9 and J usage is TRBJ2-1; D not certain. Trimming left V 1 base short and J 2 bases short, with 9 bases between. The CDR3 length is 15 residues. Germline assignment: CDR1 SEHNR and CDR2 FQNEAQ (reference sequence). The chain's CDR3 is CASSLEGGTYNEQFF. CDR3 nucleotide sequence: TGTGCCAGCAGCTTAGAGGGCGGTACCTACAATGAGCAGTTCTTC.

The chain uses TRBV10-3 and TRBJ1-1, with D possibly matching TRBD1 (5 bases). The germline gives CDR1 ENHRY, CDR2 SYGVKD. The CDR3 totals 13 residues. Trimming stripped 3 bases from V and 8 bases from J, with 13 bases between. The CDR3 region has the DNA TGTGCCATCAGTGAAGGGCAAGAGGGGGAAGCTTTCTTT. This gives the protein CAISEGQEGEAFF.

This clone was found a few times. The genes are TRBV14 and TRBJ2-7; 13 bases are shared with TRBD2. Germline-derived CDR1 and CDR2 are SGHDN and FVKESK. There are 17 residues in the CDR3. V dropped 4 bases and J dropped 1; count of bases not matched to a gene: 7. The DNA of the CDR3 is TGTGCCAGCAGCCCGAAGCCGGGACTAGCGGGGTCCTACGAGCAGTACTTC. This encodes CASSPKPGLAGSYEQYF.

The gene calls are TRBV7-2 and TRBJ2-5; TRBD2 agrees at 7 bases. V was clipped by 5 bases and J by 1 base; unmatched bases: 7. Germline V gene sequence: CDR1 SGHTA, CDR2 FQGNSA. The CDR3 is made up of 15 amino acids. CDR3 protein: CASSASGIPQETQYF. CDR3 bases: TGTGCCAGCAGCGCGAGCGGGATCCCCCAAGAGACCCAGTACTTC.

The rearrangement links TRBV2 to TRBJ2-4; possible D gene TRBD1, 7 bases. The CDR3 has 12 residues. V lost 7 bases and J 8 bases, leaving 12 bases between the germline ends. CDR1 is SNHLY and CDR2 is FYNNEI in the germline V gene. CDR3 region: CASKPRGDIQYF. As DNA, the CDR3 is TGTGCCAGCAAGCCCAGGGGGGACATTCAGTACTTC.

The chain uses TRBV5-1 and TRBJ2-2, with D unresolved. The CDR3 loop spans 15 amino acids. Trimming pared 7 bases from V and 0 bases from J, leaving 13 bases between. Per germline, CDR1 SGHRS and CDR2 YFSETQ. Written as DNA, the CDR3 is TGCGCCAGCTCCCCCCTTTCACCGAACACCGGGGAGCTGTTTTTT. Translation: CASSPLSPNTGELFF.

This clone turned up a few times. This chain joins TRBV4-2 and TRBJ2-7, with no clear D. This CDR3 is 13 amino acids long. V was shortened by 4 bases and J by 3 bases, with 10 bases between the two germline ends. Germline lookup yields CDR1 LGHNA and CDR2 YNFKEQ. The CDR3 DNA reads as TGTGCCAGCAGCCCCTCTTCGGGCTACGAGCAGTACTTC. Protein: CASSPSSGYEQYF.

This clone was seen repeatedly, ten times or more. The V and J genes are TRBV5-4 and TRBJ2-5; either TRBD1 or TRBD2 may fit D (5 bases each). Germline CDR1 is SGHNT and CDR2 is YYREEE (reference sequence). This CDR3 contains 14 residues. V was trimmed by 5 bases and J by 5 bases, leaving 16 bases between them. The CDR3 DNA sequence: TGTGCCAGCAGTTCCGGGACGGCCAGGGAGACCCAGTACTTC. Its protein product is CASSSGTARETQYF.

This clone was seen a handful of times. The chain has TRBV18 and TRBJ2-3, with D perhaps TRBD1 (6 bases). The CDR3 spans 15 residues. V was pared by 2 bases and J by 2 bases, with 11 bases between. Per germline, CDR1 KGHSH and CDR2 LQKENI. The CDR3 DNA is TGTGCCAGCTCACCAATCACAGGGCCCACAGATACGCAGTATTTT. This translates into CASSPITGPTDTQYF.